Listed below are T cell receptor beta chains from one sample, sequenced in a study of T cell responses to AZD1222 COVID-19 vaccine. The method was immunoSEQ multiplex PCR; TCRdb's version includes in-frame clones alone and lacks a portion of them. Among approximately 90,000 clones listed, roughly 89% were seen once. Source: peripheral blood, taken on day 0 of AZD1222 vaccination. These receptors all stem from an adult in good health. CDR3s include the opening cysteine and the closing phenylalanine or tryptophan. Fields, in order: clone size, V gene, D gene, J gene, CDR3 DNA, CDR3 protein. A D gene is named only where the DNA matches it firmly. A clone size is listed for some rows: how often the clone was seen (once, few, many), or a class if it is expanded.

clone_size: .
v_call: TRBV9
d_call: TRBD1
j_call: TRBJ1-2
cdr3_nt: TGTGCCAGCAGCGTAGGACAGGGGACCGCTTATGGCTACACCTTC
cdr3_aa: CASSVGQGTAYGYTF

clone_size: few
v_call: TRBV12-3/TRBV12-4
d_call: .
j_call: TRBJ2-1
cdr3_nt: TGTGCCAGCAGTCCCCCCAGGGGCTATGAGCAGTTCTTC
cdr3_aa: CASSPPRGYEQFF

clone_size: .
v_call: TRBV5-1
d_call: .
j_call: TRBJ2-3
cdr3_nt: TGCGCCAGCAGCTTGGTAGGGGCCCCTCAGGATACGCAGTATTTT
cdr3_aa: CASSLVGAPQDTQYF

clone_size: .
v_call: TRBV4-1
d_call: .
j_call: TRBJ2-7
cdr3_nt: TGCGCCAGCAGCCCTCAAGCTGGGACAAGCTACGAGCAGTACTTC
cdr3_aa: CASSPQAGTSYEQYF

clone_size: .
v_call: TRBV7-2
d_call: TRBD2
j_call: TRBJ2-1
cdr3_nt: TGTGCCAGCAGCTTAGGGGCTAGCGGGGGGTTCTCCTACAATGAGCAGTTCTTC
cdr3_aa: CASSLGASGGFSYNEQFF

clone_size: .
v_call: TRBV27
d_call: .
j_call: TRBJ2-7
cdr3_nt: TGTGCCAGCAGTTTATGGGACGGAGCCTACGAGCAGTACTTC
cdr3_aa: CASSLWDGAYEQYF

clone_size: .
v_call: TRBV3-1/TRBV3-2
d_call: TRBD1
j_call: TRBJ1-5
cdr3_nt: TGTGCCAGCCGGGACAGGGGGCATCAGCCCCAGCATTTT
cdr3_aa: CASRDRGHQPQHF

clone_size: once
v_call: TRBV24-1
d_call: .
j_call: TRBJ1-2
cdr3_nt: TGTGCCACCAGTCCAGGGCCCATCAACTATGGCTACACCTTC
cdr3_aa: CATSPGPINYGYTF

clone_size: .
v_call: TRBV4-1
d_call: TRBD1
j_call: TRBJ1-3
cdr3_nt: TGCGCCAGCAGCCAAGGAGGTCACCGGGACAGGGCCGTCTCTGGAAACACCATATATTTT
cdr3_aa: CASSQGGHRDRAVSGNTIYF

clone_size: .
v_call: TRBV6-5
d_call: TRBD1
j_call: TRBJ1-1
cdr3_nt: TGTGCCAGCAGCGTCGACAGGGATGGCACTGAAGCTTTCTTT
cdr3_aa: CASSVDRDGTEAFF

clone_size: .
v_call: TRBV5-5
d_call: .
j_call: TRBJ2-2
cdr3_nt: TGTGCCAGCAGCTTGGCGCGGGGAACCGGGGAGCTGTTTTTT
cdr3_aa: CASSLARGTGELFF

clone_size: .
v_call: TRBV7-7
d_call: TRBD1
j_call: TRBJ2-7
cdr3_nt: TGTGCTAGCAGCCCTAGCGACAGGGGGCTTGGCGAGCAGTACTTC
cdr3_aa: CASSPSDRGLGEQYF

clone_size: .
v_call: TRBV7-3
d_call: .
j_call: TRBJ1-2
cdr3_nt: TGTGCCAGCAGCTCCCAGGGCAGTGGACGGGAAGGCTACACCTTC
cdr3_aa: CASSSQGSGREGYTF

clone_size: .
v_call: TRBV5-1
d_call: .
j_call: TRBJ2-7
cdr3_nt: TGCGCCAGCAGCTGGGGGGGACAGAACTACGAGCAGTACTTC
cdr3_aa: CASSWGGQNYEQYF

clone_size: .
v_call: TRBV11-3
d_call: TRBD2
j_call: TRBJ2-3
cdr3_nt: TGTGCCAGCAGCCTAGGGCTTAACCCTAGCGGGGATAGCACAGATACGCAGTATTTT
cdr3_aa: CASSLGLNPSGDSTDTQYF

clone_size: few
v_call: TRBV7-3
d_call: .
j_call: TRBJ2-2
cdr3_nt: TGTGCCAGCAGCTTAACACAGGCCACCGGGGAGCTGTTTTTT
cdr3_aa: CASSLTQATGELFF

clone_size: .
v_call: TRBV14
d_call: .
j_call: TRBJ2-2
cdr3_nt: TGTGCCAGCAGCCCGGCCGGCCCGAACACCGGGGAGCTGTTTTTT
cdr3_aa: CASSPAGPNTGELFF

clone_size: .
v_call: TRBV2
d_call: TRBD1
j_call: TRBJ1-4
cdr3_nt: TGTGCCAGCAGTGTGGACAGGGGTGAAAAACTGTTTTTT
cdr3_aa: CASSVDRGEKLFF

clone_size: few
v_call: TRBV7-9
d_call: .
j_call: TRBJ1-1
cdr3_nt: TGTGCCAGCAGCTTTCTACAGGGACCGAACACTGAAGCTTTCTTT
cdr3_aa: CASSFLQGPNTEAFF

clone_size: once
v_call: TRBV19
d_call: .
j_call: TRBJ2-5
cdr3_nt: TGTGCCAGTAGTATCGGGACGCGGGAGACCCAGTACTTC
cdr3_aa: CASSIGTRETQYF

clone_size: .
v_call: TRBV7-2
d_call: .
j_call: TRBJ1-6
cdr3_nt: TGTGCCAGCAGCCCCCAGGGTCAGGATAATTCACCCCTCCACTTT
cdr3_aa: CASSPQGQDNSPLHF

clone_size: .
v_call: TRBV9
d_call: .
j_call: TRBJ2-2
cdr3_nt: TGTGCCAGCAGCCCCCAGTCCGTGAACACCGGGGAGCTGTTTTTT
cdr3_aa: CASSPQSVNTGELFF

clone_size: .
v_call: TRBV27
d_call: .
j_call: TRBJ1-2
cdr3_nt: TGTGCCAGCATGAGCGGAGGAGAGGTAGGCGGTTATGGCTACACCTTC
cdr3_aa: CASMSGGEVGGYGYTF

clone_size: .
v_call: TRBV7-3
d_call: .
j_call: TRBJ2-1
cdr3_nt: TGTGCCAGCAGCTTTTTAGGTAATGAGCAGTTCTTC
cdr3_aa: CASSFLGNEQFF

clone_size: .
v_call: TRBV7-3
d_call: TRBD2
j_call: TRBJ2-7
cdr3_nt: TGTGCCAGCAGCCGCGGGGAGGGGAGCCACAGGTACTACGAGCAGTACTTC
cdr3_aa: CASSRGEGSHRYYEQYF

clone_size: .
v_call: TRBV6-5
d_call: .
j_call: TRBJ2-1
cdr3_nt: TGTGCCAGCAGTCAAAATATGGCTTACAATGAGCAGTTCTTC
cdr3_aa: CASSQNMAYNEQFF

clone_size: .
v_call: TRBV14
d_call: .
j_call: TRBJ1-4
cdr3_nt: TGTGCCAGCAGCCAGGTGGTTGGTGAAAAACTGTTTTTT
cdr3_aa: CASSQVVGEKLFF

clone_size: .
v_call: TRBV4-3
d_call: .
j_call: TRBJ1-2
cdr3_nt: TGCGCCAGCAGCCAAGATTTCAGGGGCTTTAGGAGCTTC
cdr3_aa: CASSQDFRGFRSF

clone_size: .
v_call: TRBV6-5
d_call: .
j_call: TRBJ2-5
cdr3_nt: TGTGCCAGCAGTTACTTTCCCGCGGAGACCCAGTACTTC
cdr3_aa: CASSYFPAETQYF

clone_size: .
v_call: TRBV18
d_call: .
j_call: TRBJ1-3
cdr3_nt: TGTGCCAGCTCGGGGGGGAACACTGGAAACACCATATATTTT
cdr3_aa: CASSGGNTGNTIYF

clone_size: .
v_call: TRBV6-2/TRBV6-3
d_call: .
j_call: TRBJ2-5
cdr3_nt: TGTGCCAGCAGTTACTCGGGGGGCCGAGGGGAGACCCAGTACTTC
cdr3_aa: CASSYSGGRGETQYF

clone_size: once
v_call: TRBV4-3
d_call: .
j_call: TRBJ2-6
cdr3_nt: TGCGCCAGCAGCCAAGACGACAGCTCTGGGGCCAACGTCCTGACTTTC
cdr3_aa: CASSQDDSSGANVLTF

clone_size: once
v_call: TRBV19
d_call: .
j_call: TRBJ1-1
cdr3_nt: TGTGCCAGTAAGACGGGGTCCATGAACACTGAAGCTTTCTTT
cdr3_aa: CASKTGSMNTEAFF

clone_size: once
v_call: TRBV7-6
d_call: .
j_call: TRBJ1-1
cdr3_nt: TGTGCCAGCAGCTTAGAAGTAGCCTTGAACACTGAAGCTTTCTTT
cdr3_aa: CASSLEVALNTEAFF